What follows describes a single T cell receptor beta chain. Its antigen is still unknown. The data were obtained in a study of Ad26.COV2.S vaccination and SARS-CoV-2 variants. Study conclusions and caveats: Vaccine recipients had higher spike-specific TCR breadth than placebo recipients.

The V end lost 3 bases, the J end lost 2 bases, and 14 bases lay between the germline ends. Germline loops: CDR1 LNHDA, CDR2 SQIVND (reference sequence). There are 16 residues in the CDR3. Using immunoSEQ multiplex PCR, the repertoire was profiled, and TCRdb retains in-frame clones only, with some absent. The repertoire consists of hundreds of thousands of clones, with 80% to 90% occurring once and the leading ten covering approximately 12%. Treatment here: over 15 received Ad26.COV2.S at low or high dose, single or two shots; a few received placebo; per-sample allocation not given. Sampling happened 63 days after the first vaccine or placebo injection. An adult donor aged 18-55 years was enrolled in Boston. It was Wuhan-strain SARS-CoV-2 spike that the Ad26 vaccine vector expressed.

The chain recombines TRBV19 with TRBJ1-5, with D perhaps TRBD1 (6 bases). Here the sequenced sample was peripheral blood, taken in a trial of Ad26.COV2.S vaccine versus placebo. This clonotype was sampled from a person aged 18-60 years who received the Ad26.COV2.S COVID-19 vaccine or a placebo. The CDR3 DNA reads as TGTGCCAGTAGTATGAGAACGGGGGGCGGCAATCAGCCCCAGCATTTT. Its translation is CASSMRTGGGNQPQHF.